Below, 18 T cell receptor beta chains from the same sample are listed, as sequenced in a study of spatial heterogeneity in lung cancer. In TCRdb, the 5' RACE reads were re-called with MiXCR into one record per CDR3 protein. The sample yields 50,000 to 60,000 distinct CDR3 sequences, roughly 7.4% seen once. Described time point: blood at routine non-recurrence follow-up after resection. Frozen PBMC, nontumor lung or tumor provided whole RNA, which was sequenced unsorted. Sequencing used PBMCs, obtained at follow-up. Every receptor here comes from a female donor with early-stage non-small cell lung cancer.

This clonotype was found a few times. V usage is TRBV7-9 and J usage is TRBJ1-1; D possibly corresponds to TRBD1 (5 bases). Germline CDR1 and CDR2: SEHNR and FQNEAQ (reference sequence). CDR3 length equals 14 residues. Trimming shortened V by 5 bases and J by 6 bases, and 16 bases separated the two germline ends. The CDR3 nucleotides read TGTGCCAGCAGCACGGACACGCGTCGTTCTGAAGCTTTCTTT. Its translation: CASSTDTRRSEAFF.

This clonotype was seen many times. The rearrangement joins TRBV7-6 to TRBJ2-3; D may be TRBD2 (6 bases). There are 15 residues in the CDR3. The germline V gene has CDR1 SGHVS and CDR2 FNYEAQ. Trimming removed 0 bases at V and 4 bases at J, with 11 bases between. CDR3 amino acids: CASSLASGLADTQYF. The CDR3 DNA sequence: TGTGCCAGCAGCTTAGCTAGCGGCCTGGCAGATACGCAGTATTTT.

Ten or more counts support this clonotype. The chain carries TRBV7-9 and TRBJ1-1; D might be TRBD1 (6 bases). The CDR3 extends over 13 amino acids. The germline V gene has CDR1 SEHNR and CDR2 FQNEAQ (reference sequence). With 5 bases removed from V and 5 bases from J, the gap between germline ends came to 12 bases. CDR3 sequence (DNA): TGTGCCAGCAGCGCCAGAACAGGGACTGAAGCTTTCTTT. This encodes CASSARTGTEAFF. The full variable domain, rest sourced from reference TRBV7-9 and TRBJ1-1, is DTGVSQNPRHKITKRGQNVTFRCDPISEHNRLYWYRQTLGQGPEFLTYFQNEAQLEKSRLLSDRFSAERPKGSFSTLEIQRTEQGDSAMYLCASSARTGTEAFFGQGTRLTVV.

This clonotype was observed a handful of times. The chain carries TRBV5-1 and TRBJ2-2, with TRBD2 as a possible D gene (5 bases). Germline CDR1 reads SGHRS; CDR2 reads YFSETQ. Trimming stripped 0 bases from V and 6 bases from J, with 12 bases between. This CDR3 has 15 amino acids. The CDR3 sequence is CASSLELVGSGELFF. For the CDR3, the DNA is TGCGCCAGCAGCTTGGAACTAGTGGGGTCCGGGGAGCTGTTTTTT.

This clonotype was recorded many times. V is TRBV24-1 and J is TRBJ2-2, with unresolved D. Germline assignment: CDR1 KGHDR and CDR2 SFDVKD. This CDR3 has 15 amino acids. Trimming shortened V by 2 bases and J by 6 bases, and 12 bases separated the two germline ends. CDR3 nucleotide sequence: TGTGCCACCAGTGATTCAGCAGGACGCCCCGGGGAGCTGTTTTTT. This codes for CATSDSAGRPGELFF.

The chain uses TRBV5-1 and TRBJ2-3; the D is unclear. Germline V gives CDR1 SGHRS, CDR2 YFSETQ. V lost 2 bases, J lost 0 bases, and 10 bases lay in between. The CDR3 contains 15 residues. As DNA, the CDR3 is TGCGCCAGCAGCTTCCTGACATCCAGCACAGATACGCAGTATTTT. Translated, it gives CASSFLTSSTDTQYF.

This clonotype turned up a few times. The chain is built from TRBV7-8 and TRBJ1-2; TRBD1 might be the D (6 bases). The germline V gene encodes CDR1 SGHVS and CDR2 FQNEAQ. The V end was cut by 1 base, the J end by 2 bases, with 14 bases between. The CDR3 is 16 residues long. CDR3 bases: TGTGCCAGCAGCTTAGGACTGACAGGACGAAACTATGGCTACACCTTC. Translating it yields CASSLGLTGRNYGYTF.

The rearrangement uses TRBV12-3 or TRBV12-4 and TRBJ1-4; 8 nucleotides match TRBD1. V was pared by 2 bases and J by 8 bases, with 7 bases of the junction left unmatched. The CDR3 has 15 residues. CDR3 nucleotides: TGTGCCAGCAGTTTACAGGGGGCCGGCTCCGAAAAACTGTTTTTT. Protein: CASSLQGAGSEKLFF.

In this sample, this clonotype turned up a few times. V usage is TRBV6-2 or TRBV6-3 and J usage is TRBJ2-7, with D possibly matching TRBD2 (6 bases). V was trimmed by 2 bases and J by 1 base, leaving 9 bases between them. Germline-derived CDR1 and CDR2 are MNHEY and SVGEGT. This CDR3 is built from 14 residues. In DNA form, the CDR3 reads TGTGCCAGCAGTTACCTCGGGGGTTCCTACGAGCAGTACTTC. It yields the protein CASSYLGGSYEQYF.

This clonotype was found many times. This chain uses TRBV11-2 with TRBJ1-2; D possibly corresponds to TRBD1 (6 bases). This CDR3 is built from 12 residues. Between the trimmed V and J ends, which lost 8 bases and 8 bases, there was a span of 15 bases. CDR1 SGHAT and CDR2 FQNNGV come from the germline V gene. Here the CDR3 DNA reads TGTGCCAGCCTGGGAACAGGGAAGGGCTACACCTTC. The encoded protein is CASLGTGKGYTF.

This clonotype was counted at least ten times. This rearrangement joins TRBV5-1 to TRBJ1-2; D unclear. CDR1 SGHRS and CDR2 YFSETQ come from the germline V gene. The CDR3 totals 12 residues. With 5 bases removed from V and 6 bases from J, the gap between germline ends came to 11 bases. The CDR3 DNA reads as TGCGCCAGCAGTCTTTCTTACAATGGCTACACCTTC. Amino acids: CASSLSYNGYTF.

The chain links TRBV12-3 or TRBV12-4 to TRBJ2-1; TRBD2 aligns across 8 bases. This CDR3 spans 14 amino acids. V gave up 8 bases and J gave up 8 bases; unmatched junction bases: 11. CDR3 amino acids: CASGPGLVIYEQFF. The CDR3 DNA reads as TGTGCCAGCGGGCCGGGACTAGTCATATATGAGCAGTTCTTC.

This clonotype was observed many times. CDR3 coding DNA: TGCAGCGTTGACGCTGTGTCCTACTATGGCTACACCTTC. It encodes CSVDAVSYYGYTF. The rearrangement links TRBV29-1 to TRBJ1-2; D unresolved. The CDR3 is 13 residues long. The germline gives CDR1 SQVTM, CDR2 ANQGSEA. The ends were cut back, 3 bases at V and 3 bases at J, with 11 bases in the middle.

This clonotype was counted only a few times. This chain links TRBV5-5 with TRBJ2-2; 7 nucleotides align to TRBD2. The trim removed 3 bases at V and 5 bases at J, leaving 13 bases unmatched. Germline V gene lookup returns CDR1 SGHKS and CDR2 YYEKEE (reference sequence). CDR3 length: 17 residues. CDR3 coding DNA: TGTGCCAGCAGCTCCCCCCAGCTTGGGGGAGGGACCGGGGAGCTGTTTTTT. Translated, it gives CASSSPQLGGGTGELFF.

This clonotype was seen repeatedly, ten times or more. This chain links TRBV12-3 or TRBV12-4 with TRBJ1-1; a weak D match, TRBD1 (6 bases). The CDR3 contains 12 residues. V was clipped by 6 bases and J by 5 bases, with 10 bases between them. The CDR3 DNA reads as TGTGCCAGCAGGTATACAGGGACTGAAGCTTTCTTT. Its translation: CASRYTGTEAFF.

This clonotype has only a few counts. The chain employs TRBV11-2 and TRBJ1-1, with D tentatively TRBD1 (5 bases). This CDR3 region has 11 residues. V lost 5 bases, J lost 5 bases, and 6 bases lay in between. Germline assignment: CDR1 SGHAT and CDR2 FQNNGV. The CDR3 DNA is TGTGCCAGCAGCGCAGGGACTGAAGCTTTCTTT. It is translated as CASSAGTEAFF.

This clonotype turned up a few times. The chain carries TRBV18 and TRBJ1-3; tentative D call: TRBD1 (6 bases). V dropped 2 bases and J dropped 8 bases, with 19 bases sitting between them. The CDR3 contains 16 residues. From germline, CDR1 is KGHSH and CDR2 LQKENI. This CDR3 reads CASSPSGTGYADTIYF. In nucleotides, the CDR3 is TGTGCCAGCTCACCATCGGGAACAGGGTATGCGGACACCATATATTTT.

The table lists this clonotype with many counts. V gene TRBV27 combines with J gene TRBJ1-5; perhaps TRBD1 as D (5 bases). CDR1 is MNHEY, CDR2 SMNVEV, per germline (reference sequence). V lost 3 bases to trimming and J lost 1 base, with 10 bases between them. The CDR3 runs to 15 residues. CDR3 region: CASSFLSGSNQPQHF. CDR3 sequence (DNA): TGTGCCAGCAGTTTTCTGTCAGGGAGCAATCAGCCCCAGCATTTT.